The 25 T cell receptor beta chains in this list originate from one sample, sequenced in a study of blood T cell repertoires in COVID-19. Assay: immunoSEQ multiplex PCR; the TCRdb copy retains only in-frame clones and omits some. The table records 95,000 to 150,000 clones, 84% of them present only once. What was sequenced was PBMCs or T cells enriched from blood (not recorded which). These TCRs come from a woman aged 25 to 39 who had recovered from COVID-19.

The chain has TRBV5-4 and TRBJ2-3; maybe TRBD2 (5 bases). The CDR3 spans 15 residues. V was cut by 7 bases and J by 5 bases, with 20 bases left in between. Germline V gives CDR1 SGHNT, CDR2 YYREEE (reference sequence). The CDR3 nucleotides read TGTGCCAGCGGGTCTGGTGGACTGAAGGGAGATACGCAGTATTTT. Encoded protein: CASGSGGLKGDTQYF.

The CDR3 sequence is CASSLFSSSGSSTDTQYF. CDR3 bases: TGTGCCAGCAGTTTATTCTCGTCTAGCGGGTCTAGCACAGATACGCAGTATTTT. The chain has TRBV28 and TRBJ2-3, with 8 bases identical to TRBD2. Germline assignment: CDR1 MDHEN and CDR2 SYDVKM. This CDR3 is built from 18 residues. The junction had 9 bases not matched to a gene; V was cut back by 1 base and J by 0 bases.

The V call is TRBV29-1, the J call TRBJ2-5, with 7 bases identical to TRBD1. J was trimmed by 5 bases and V by 4 bases; bases with no gene match: 7. Germline lookup yields CDR1 SQVTM and CDR2 ANQGSEA. The CDR3 runs to 13 residues. The CDR3 nucleotides read TGCAGCGTTGTGGCCCACAGGGGTGAGACCCAGTACTTC. Residues: CSVVAHRGETQYF.

This clone was counted only a few times. The chain combines TRBV3-1 (or the pseudogene TRBV3-2) with TRBJ2-7; 11 nucleotides line up with TRBD1. The CDR3 contains 22 residues. The V and J ends lost 0 bases and 0 bases, in that order; junction bases with no gene match: 19. The V gene's germline CDR1 is LGHDT and CDR2 YNNKEL (reference sequence). CDR3 region: CASSQDWGQGVGRRSRSYEQYF. CDR3 sequence (DNA): TGTGCCAGCAGCCAAGATTGGGGACAGGGGGTCGGTCGGCGGAGCCGCTCCTACGAGCAGTACTTC.

This chain uses TRBV6-2 or TRBV6-3 with TRBJ2-7, with 8 bases that match TRBD1. The CDR3 contains 13 residues. The germline gives CDR1 MNHEY, CDR2 SVGEGT. V lost 4 bases and J lost 5; bases outside the gene matches: 4. The CDR3 DNA reads TGTGCCAGCAGTTGGACAGGGCGGCACGAGCAGTACTTC. Protein: CASSWTGRHEQYF.

The CDR3 DNA follows: TGTGCCACCAGCGTAGGCGGGAGTCATACAGATACGCAGTATTTT. Its translation is CATSVGGSHTDTQYF. V and J are TRBV15 and TRBJ2-3; TRBD2 aligns across 7 bases. Germline loops: CDR1 LNHNV, CDR2 YYDKDF (reference sequence). The J segment lost 3 bases and the V segment lost 5 bases, leaving 8 bases of the junction unmatched. CDR3 length: 15 residues.

This clone was detected ten times or more. V usage is TRBV4-1 and J usage is TRBJ2-7, with 11 bases matching TRBD2. The ends lost 3 bases at V and 0 bases at J; junction bases unmatched: 13. The CDR3 totals 19 residues. Germline V gene lookup returns CDR1 MGHRA and CDR2 YSYEKL. The CDR3 coding sequence is TGCGCCAGCAGCCACCCGGGACTAGCGGCATCACGGAGCTCCTACGAGCAGTACTTC. Its protein is CASSHPGLAASRSSYEQYF.

The V and J genes are TRBV5-5 and TRBJ1-5, with D possibly TRBD1 on 5 matching bases. Between the trimmed V and J ends, which lost 0 bases and 3 bases, there was a span of 10 bases. The CDR3 totals 15 residues. Germline CDR1 is SGHKS and CDR2 is YYEKEE (reference sequence). CDR3 residues: CASSLAGGPNQPQHF. The CDR3, as DNA: TGTGCCAGCAGCTTGGCGGGGGGACCCAATCAGCCCCAGCATTTT.

This sequence joins TRBV5-5 and TRBJ1-4; tentative D call: TRBD1 (5 bases). The CDR3 is 17 residues long. Germline CDR1 SGHKS, CDR2 YYEKEE (reference sequence). Trimming pared 0 bases from V and 0 bases from J, leaving 12 bases between. CDR3 bases: TGTGCCAGCAGCTTGGTCCCTGGACACTCAACTAATGAAAAACTGTTTTTT. It codes for CASSLVPGHSTNEKLFF.

V gene TRBV11-3 combines with J gene TRBJ2-5, with 8 bases aligning to TRBD1. Germline-derived CDR1 and CDR2 are SGHNT and YENEEA. With V trimmed by 8 bases and J by 3 bases, 8 bases remained unmatched. This CDR3 region has 14 residues. In nucleotides, the CDR3 is TGTGCCAGCTCCCAGGGGGCAGTTGAAGAGACCCAGTACTTC. This gives the protein CASSQGAVEETQYF.

The chain combines TRBV2 with TRBJ2-1; 13 bases agree with TRBD2. Germline CDR1 and CDR2: SNHLY and FYNNEI. V was clipped by 5 bases and J by 7 bases; unmatched bases: 14. The CDR3 runs 18 residues. DNA for the CDR3: TGTGCCAGCAGTTTTCCCACGACCGGGACTAGCGGGATGAATGAGCAGTTCTTC. Translating gives CASSFPTTGTSGMNEQFF.

J is TRBJ2-7 and V is TRBV6-5, with 7 bases identical to TRBD2. Per the germline V gene, CDR1 is MNHEY and CDR2 is SVGAGI. This CDR3 is built from 14 residues. J gave up 3 bases and V 5 bases, and 7 bases lay outside the gene matches. CDR3 coding DNA: TGTGCCAGCAGTCGGCTAGCGGACTACTACGAGCAGTACTTC. It specifies CASSRLADYYEQYF.

The chain joins TRBV7-2 to TRBJ1-5; a possible D gene is TRBD1 (6 bases). Trimming stripped 2 bases from V and 7 bases from J, with 12 bases between. Germline CDR1 SGHTA, CDR2 FQGNSA. CDR3 length equals 14 residues. CDR3 residues: CASSLTGGRQPQHF. In nucleotides, the CDR3 is TGTGCCAGCAGCTTAACGGGGGGCCGGCAGCCCCAGCATTTT.

V is TRBV19 and J is TRBJ1-5; tentatively, D is TRBD1 (6 bases). From germline, CDR1 is LNHDA and CDR2 SQIVND (reference sequence). V lost 6 bases and J lost 3, with 12 bases in between. The CDR3 consists of 14 residues. The CDR3 coding sequence is TGTGCCAGTAGCTCTCAGGGGTACAATCAGCCCCAGCATTTT. This gives the protein CASSSQGYNQPQHF.

In this sample, this clone turned up a few times. This chain connects TRBV4-1 to TRBJ2-1; 8 positions match TRBD2. The CDR3 has 18 residues. Germline V gene lookup returns CDR1 MGHRA and CDR2 YSYEKL. Germline trimming cut 5 bases from V and 3 bases from J; bases unmatched to any gene: 15. CDR3 amino acids: CASSSSGSGRALYNEQFF. CDR3 DNA sequence: TGCGCCAGCAGCTCCTCCGGGAGCGGGAGAGCTCTCTACAATGAGCAGTTCTTC.

The chain has TRBV5-1 and TRBJ1-4; tentatively, D is TRBD1 (5 bases). CDR1 and CDR2 (germline): SGHRS, YFSETQ. Trimming removed 0 bases from V and 5 bases from J, with 11 bases in between. The CDR3 is made up of 15 amino acids. CDR3 sequence (DNA): TGCGCCAGCAGCTTGGTTGGCAGGGTGAATGAAAAACTGTTTTTT. Encoded protein: CASSLVGRVNEKLFF.

The chain links TRBV7-2 to TRBJ2-7; 9 bases match TRBD2. Germline V gene sequence: CDR1 SGHTA, CDR2 FQGNSA. The trim removed 1 base at V and 4 bases at J, leaving 8 bases unmatched. The CDR3 runs 16 residues. DNA for the CDR3: TGTGCCAGCAGCTTAGGTGGTAGCGGGAGTATGTACGAGCAGTACTTC. Translated, it gives CASSLGGSGSMYEQYF.

This clone was detected once. Other DNA sequences in this sample translate to the same CDR3. The chain joins TRBV7-2 to TRBJ1-1; D is perhaps TRBD1 (6 bases). Deletions cut 3 bases from V and 3 bases from J, with 14 bases between. CDR1 SGHTA and CDR2 FQGNSA come from the germline V gene. The CDR3 spans 15 residues. The DNA of the CDR3 is TGTGCCAGCAGCTTGGGCGGGGGGGGCTACACTGAAGCTTTCTTT. This gives the protein CASSLGGGGYTEAFF. Full variable domain (missing parts from reference TRBV7-2 and TRBJ1-1): GAGVSQSPSNKVTEKGKDVELRCDPISGHTALYWYRQSLGQGLEFLIYFQGNSAPDKSGLPSDRFSAERTGGSVSTLTIQRTQQEDSAVYLCASSLGGGGYTEAFFGQGTRLTVV.

The V call is TRBV2, the J call TRBJ1-6, with D uncertain. Trimming stripped 7 bases from V and 0 bases from J, with 7 bases between. The CDR3 sequence is 14 residues long. The V gene's germline CDR1 is SNHLY and CDR2 FYNNEI. The CDR3 sequence is CASIESSYNSPLHF. The CDR3 DNA follows: TGTGCCAGCATCGAGAGCTCCTATAATTCACCCCTCCACTTT.

The chain has TRBV7-8 and TRBJ1-3, with D maybe TRBD1 (5 bases). The germline CDR1 and CDR2 sequences are SGHVS and FQNEAQ. The CDR3 consists of 16 residues. The V gene lost 6 bases and the J gene lost 0 bases, with 15 bases spanning the gap. This CDR3 is CASSTEGLSSGNTIYF. The CDR3 nucleotides read TGTGCCAGCAGTACAGAGGGACTGAGCTCTGGAAACACCATATATTTT.

The CDR3: CASSSQGATEAFF. CDR3 coding DNA: TGCGCCAGCAGCTCGCAGGGGGCCACTGAAGCTTTCTTT. The chain combines TRBV5-1 with TRBJ1-1, with 8 bases that match TRBD1. This CDR3 is built from 13 residues. Germline V gene sequence: CDR1 SGHRS, CDR2 YFSETQ. V dropped 3 bases and J dropped 4; count of bases not matched to a gene: 2.

Only a few counts were recorded for this clone. This rearrangement joins TRBV28 to TRBJ2-7, with D possibly being TRBD1 (7 bases). The CDR3 sequence is 16 residues long. Deletions cut 8 bases from V and 3 bases from J, with 23 bases between. From germline, CDR1 is MDHEN and CDR2 SYDVKM. The CDR3 protein is CASCPGGAGGDYEQYF. CDR3 nucleotides: TGTGCCAGCTGCCCAGGGGGAGCCGGAGGGGACTACGAGCAGTACTTC. Full variable domain (outside the CDR3, taken from reference TRBV28 and TRBJ2-7): DVKVTQSSRYLVKRTGEKVFLECVQDMDHENMFWYRQDPGLGLRLIYFSYDVKMKEKGDIPEGYSVSREKKERFSLILESASTNQTSMYLCASCPGGAGGDYEQYFGPGTRLTVT.

The chain links TRBV4-1 to TRBJ2-1; no clear D gene. Per the germline V gene, CDR1 is MGHRA and CDR2 is YSYEKL. The ends were cut back, 7 bases at V and 0 bases at J, with 7 bases in the middle. This CDR3 region has 13 residues. The CDR3 nucleotides read TGCGCCAGCACGACGGGCTCCTACAATGAGCAGTTCTTC. Translated: CASTTGSYNEQFF.

This clone was counted many times. The genes are TRBV28 and TRBJ1-4; no reliable D call. The germline V gene encodes CDR1 MDHEN and CDR2 SYDVKM. This CDR3 is built from 14 residues. V lost 4 bases to trimming and J lost 11 bases, with 17 bases between them. The CDR3: CASSSRPALRKLFF. Written as DNA, the CDR3 is TGTGCCAGCAGTTCTCGACCGGCCCTGCGGAAACTGTTTTTT. The whole variable domain, remainder taken from reference TRBV28 and TRBJ1-4, is DVKVTQSSRYLVKRTGEKVFLECVQDMDHENMFWYRQDPGLGLRLIYFSYDVKMKEKGDIPEGYSVSREKKERFSLILESASTNQTSMYLCASSSRPALRKLFFGSGTQLSVL.

This chain uses TRBV7-9 with TRBJ2-1; the D is unclear. Germline loops: CDR1 SEHNR, CDR2 FQNEAQ (reference sequence). The CDR3 sequence is 13 residues long. The germline V and J ends were trimmed by 1 base and 8 bases, with 9 bases remaining between them. CDR3 in DNA: TGTGCCAGCAGCTTAGTCTACTCCGATGAGCAGTTCTTC. Residues: CASSLVYSDEQFF.